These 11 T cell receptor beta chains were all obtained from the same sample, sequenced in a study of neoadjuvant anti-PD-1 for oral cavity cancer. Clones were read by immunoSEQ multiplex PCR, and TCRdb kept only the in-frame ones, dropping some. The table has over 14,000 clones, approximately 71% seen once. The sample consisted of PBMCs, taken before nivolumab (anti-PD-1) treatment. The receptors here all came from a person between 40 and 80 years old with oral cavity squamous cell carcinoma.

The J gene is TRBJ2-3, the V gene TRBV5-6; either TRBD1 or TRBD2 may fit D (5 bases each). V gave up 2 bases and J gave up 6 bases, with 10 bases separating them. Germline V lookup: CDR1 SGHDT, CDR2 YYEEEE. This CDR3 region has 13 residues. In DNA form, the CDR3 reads TGTGCCAGCAGCTTTGGGACGGGGGATACGCAGTATTTT. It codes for CASSFGTGDTQYF.

CDR3 bases: TGTGCCAGCAGCCTTATGCGGCTACGCTCTGGGGCCAACGTCCTGACTTTC. Amino acid sequence: CASSLMRLRSGANVLTF. The V and J genes are TRBV7-2 and TRBJ2-6, with D hard to call. The CDR3 is 17 amino acids. V was clipped by 5 bases and J by 0 bases, with 14 bases between them. Germline-derived CDR1 and CDR2 are SGHTA and FQGNSA.

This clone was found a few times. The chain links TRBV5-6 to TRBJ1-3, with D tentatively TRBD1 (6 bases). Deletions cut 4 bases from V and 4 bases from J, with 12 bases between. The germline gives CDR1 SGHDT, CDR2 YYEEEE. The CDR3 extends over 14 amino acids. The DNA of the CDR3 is TGTGCCAGCAGCGGAACAGGGCAGGGAAACACCATATATTTT. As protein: CASSGTGQGNTIYF.

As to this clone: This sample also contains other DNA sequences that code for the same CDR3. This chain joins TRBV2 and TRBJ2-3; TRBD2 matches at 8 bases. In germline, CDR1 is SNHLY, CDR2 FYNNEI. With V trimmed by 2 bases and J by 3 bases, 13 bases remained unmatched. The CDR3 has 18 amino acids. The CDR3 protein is CASSEKKLTSGNTDTQYF. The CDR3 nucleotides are TGTGCCAGCAGTGAAAAGAAGCTTACTAGCGGAAATACAGATACGCAGTATTTT.

CDR3 sequence reads: CASSYWRAPGEKLFF. CDR3 bases: TGTGCCAGCAGTTACTGGAGGGCCCCTGGGGAAAAACTGTTTTTT. This rearrangement joins TRBV6-6 to TRBJ1-4; D gene ambiguous. This CDR3 spans 15 amino acids. The germline V and J ends were trimmed by 1 base and 8 bases, with 14 bases remaining between them. From germline, CDR1 is MNHNY and CDR2 SVGAGI (reference sequence).

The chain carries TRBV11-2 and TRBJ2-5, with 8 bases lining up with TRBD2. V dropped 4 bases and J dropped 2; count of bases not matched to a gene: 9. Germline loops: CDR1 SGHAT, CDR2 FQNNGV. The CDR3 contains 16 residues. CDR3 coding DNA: TGTGCCAGCAGCTCCGGGACTAGAGGGCCACAAGAGACCCAGTACTTC. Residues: CASSSGTRGPQETQYF.

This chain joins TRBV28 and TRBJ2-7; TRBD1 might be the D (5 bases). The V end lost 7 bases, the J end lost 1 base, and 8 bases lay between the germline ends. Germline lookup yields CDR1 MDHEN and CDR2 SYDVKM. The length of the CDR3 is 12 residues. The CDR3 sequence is CASKGLSYEQYF. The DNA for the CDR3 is TGTGCCAGCAAGGGGTTATCCTACGAGCAGTACTTC. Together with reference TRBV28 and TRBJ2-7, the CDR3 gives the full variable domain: DVKVTQSSRYLVKRTGEKVFLECVQDMDHENMFWYRQDPGLGLRLIYFSYDVKMKEKGDIPEGYSVSREKKERFSLILESASTNQTSMYLCASKGLSYEQYFGPGTRLTVT.

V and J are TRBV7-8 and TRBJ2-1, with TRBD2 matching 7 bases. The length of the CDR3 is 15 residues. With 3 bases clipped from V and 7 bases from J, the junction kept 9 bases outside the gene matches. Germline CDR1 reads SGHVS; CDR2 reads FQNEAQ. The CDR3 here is CASSFGTTGGNEQFF. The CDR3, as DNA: TGTGCCAGCAGCTTCGGGACTACAGGCGGAAATGAGCAGTTCTTC. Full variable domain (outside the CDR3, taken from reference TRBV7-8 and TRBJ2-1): GAGVSQSPRYKVAKRGQDVALRCDPISGHVSLFWYQQALGQGPEFLTYFQNEAQLDKSGLPSDRFFAERPEGSVSTLKIQRTQQEDSAVYLCASSFGTTGGNEQFFGPGTRLTVL.

The DNA for the CDR3 is TGTGCCAGCGGGGGGATCTACTCTGGAAACACCATATATTTT. It yields the protein CASGGIYSGNTIYF. The rearrangement uses TRBV6-6 and TRBJ1-3, with a weak D call TRBD1 (5 bases). V lost 8 bases, J lost 0 bases, and 11 bases lay in between. Germline CDR1 MNHNY, CDR2 SVGAGI (reference sequence). The CDR3 is 14 residues long.

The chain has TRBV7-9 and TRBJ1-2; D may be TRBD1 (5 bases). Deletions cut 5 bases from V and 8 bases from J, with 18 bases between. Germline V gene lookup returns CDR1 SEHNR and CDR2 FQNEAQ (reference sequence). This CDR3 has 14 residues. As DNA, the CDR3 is TGTGCCAGCAGCGAAAAACAGGACCTGAGCGGCTACACCTTC. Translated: CASSEKQDLSGYTF.

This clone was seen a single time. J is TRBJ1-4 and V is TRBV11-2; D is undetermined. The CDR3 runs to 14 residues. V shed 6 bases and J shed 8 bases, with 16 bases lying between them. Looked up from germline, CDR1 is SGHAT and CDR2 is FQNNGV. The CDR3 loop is CASRSNGFREKLFF. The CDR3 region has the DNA TGTGCCAGCAGGTCAAATGGGTTCAGGGAAAAACTGTTTTTT.